The clone carrying this T cell receptor beta chain was counted a single time. Its antigen is undetermined. In the PCR, 60 Vbeta and 13 Jbeta primers were used. Profiled with immunoSEQ multiplex PCR; TCRdb holds only in-frame clones, not every one. The sample has about 180,000 clones; around 79% are singletons. This entry belongs to a study of cytomegalovirus exposure and HLA in healthy donors. Study-wide points: Earlier findings revealed that most TCR beta V segments proved productive either about 87% or about 30% of the time.

V dropped 4 bases and J dropped 4; count of bases not matched to a gene: 3. Per germline, CDR1 SGHAT and CDR2 FQDESV (reference sequence). The CDR3 has 14 residues. This TCR came from a woman aged 40 to 50 in good health and CMV-seronegative. The chain is built from TRBV11-1 and TRBJ2-3, with 9 positions matching TRBD2. Source material: PBMCs. The CDR3 DNA follows: TGTGCCAGCAGCTCAGCGGGAGGACCAGATACGCAGTATTTT. It yields the protein CASSSAGGPDTQYF.